The entry below gives a single TCR beta chain sequence along with its context. One entry per CDR3 protein, called by TCRdb with MiXCR from the PCR reads. This sample has fewer than 20,000 distinct CDR3 sequences; approximately 40% occur once, and the top ten carry roughly 14%. The CDR3 consists of 14 residues. Between the trimmed V and J ends, which lost 2 bases and 5 bases, there was a span of 10 bases. Per the germline V gene, CDR1 is WNHNN and CDR2 is SYGVQD (reference sequence). This record belongs to a study of tumor-infiltrating lymphocytes in oesophageal squamous cell carcinoma. The TCR was taken from a male donor with esophageal squamous cell carcinoma. Sequenced input: normal esophageal tissue next to the tumor. The V and J genes are TRBV10-1 and TRBJ2-1, with D perhaps matching TRBD2 (5 bases). The CDR3 coding sequence is TGCGCCAGCAGTGAGATAGCGACGGACAATGAGCAGTTCTTC. Protein: CASSEIATDNEQFF.